These 12 T cell receptor beta chains share one sample of origin, sequenced in a study of early T cells in non-severe SARS-CoV-2 infection. MiXCR was run by TCRdb on the 5' RACE reads, yielding one entry per CDR3 protein. The table includes about 59,000 distinct CDR3 sequences, 11% detected once. The sequencing sample was made of whole blood. These receptors all stem from an adult who was a healthcare worker with PCR-confirmed SARS-CoV-2 infection or an uninfected control (not recorded which).

The chain recombines TRBV19 with TRBJ2-2, with 14 nucleotides matching TRBD2. The length of the CDR3 is 18 residues. Germline trimming cut 5 bases from V and 2 bases from J; bases unmatched to any gene: 7. Germline V gives CDR1 LNHDA, CDR2 SQIVND (reference sequence). The CDR3 protein is CASSRTGLAGVNTGELFF. As DNA, the CDR3 is TGTGCCAGTAGTCGCACGGGACTAGCGGGGGTTAACACCGGGGAGCTGTTTTTT.

The chain links TRBV7-2 to TRBJ2-7; 7 nucleotides line up with TRBD1. CDR1 is SGHTA and CDR2 is FQGNSA in the germline V gene. This CDR3 spans 14 amino acids. Losses at the gene ends were 3 bases for V and 0 bases for J; bases not matched to a gene: 2. DNA of the CDR3: TGTGCCAGCAGCTTGTCAGGGGGCTCCTACGAGCAGTACTTC. Translating it yields CASSLSGGSYEQYF.

V is TRBV5-5 and J is TRBJ2-2; possibly TRBD1 or TRBD2 for D (6 bases each). With 1 base removed from V and 5 bases from J, the gap between germline ends came to 12 bases. CDR1 SGHKS and CDR2 YYEKEE come from the germline V gene (reference sequence). The CDR3 runs 15 residues. The CDR3 bases are TGTGCCAGCAGCTTGCCAACAGGGACTACCGGGGAGCTGTTTTTT. Amino acids: CASSLPTGTTGELFF.

At least ten counts were recorded for this clonotype. This chain connects TRBV19 to TRBJ2-2, with a weak D call TRBD2 (5 bases). CDR3 length: 15 amino acids. The germline CDR1 and CDR2 sequences are LNHDA and SQIVND (reference sequence). Trimming removed 5 bases from V and 4 bases from J, with 14 bases in between. The chain's CDR3 is CASSAALGATGELFF. CDR3 bases: TGTGCCAGTAGTGCCGCACTAGGAGCCACCGGGGAGCTGTTTTTT.

This clonotype was found many times. This chain links TRBV12-3 or TRBV12-4 with TRBJ1-2; 10 nucleotides align to TRBD1. The V segment lost 4 bases and the J segment 1 base; nucleotides outside the gene matches: 6. This CDR3 spans 16 amino acids. In nucleotides, the CDR3 is TGTGCCAGCAGTTCCGGGACAGGGGCCTTTAACTATGGCTACACCTTC. Protein product: CASSSGTGAFNYGYTF.

Regarding this clonotype: Being one base from a much bigger clone, this may be a read error. The genes are TRBV12-3 or TRBV12-4 and TRBJ1-4; D is unresolved. V was shortened by 2 bases and J by 11 bases, with 15 bases between the two germline ends. This CDR3 has 14 residues. Here the CDR3 DNA reads TGTGCCAGCAGTTTATCCGGGAGGGTGGATAAACTGTTTTTT. It encodes CASSLSGRVDKLFF.

This clonotype was counted at least ten times. The chain uses TRBV7-9 and TRBJ1-2; D remains ambiguous. This CDR3 has 13 residues. Trimming cost V 5 bases and J 6 bases, with 13 bases left between them. CDR1 is SEHNR, CDR2 FQNEAQ, per germline (reference sequence). The CDR3: CASSPQELNGYTF. The CDR3 region has the DNA TGTGCCAGCAGCCCTCAGGAGTTAAATGGCTACACCTTC.

This clonotype was counted ten times or more. The V gene is TRBV20-1, the J gene TRBJ1-1; D is unclear. V lost 3 bases, J lost 6 bases, and 17 bases lay in between. The CDR3 has 14 residues. The germline gives CDR1 DFQATT, CDR2 SNEGSKA (reference sequence). CDR3 sequence (DNA): TGCAGTGCTAGTCATACCGGTGTAAGGGCTGAAGCTTTCTTT. It specifies CSASHTGVRAEAFF.

This clonotype was recorded many times. The chain carries TRBV7-9 and TRBJ2-1; D gene unclear. V was clipped by 0 bases and J by 6 bases, with 6 bases between them. The CDR3 extends over 13 amino acids. From germline, CDR1 is SEHNR and CDR2 FQNEAQ (reference sequence). The CDR3 region is CASSLARSNEQFF. For the CDR3, the DNA is TGTGCCAGCAGCTTAGCCAGGTCCAATGAGCAGTTCTTC.

The chain combines TRBV10-3 with TRBJ2-7, with D unresolved. V shed 8 bases and J shed 0 bases, with 14 bases lying between them. This CDR3 has 14 residues. From germline, CDR1 is ENHRY and CDR2 SYGVKD. The CDR3 DNA follows: TGTGCCATCGAGAACCCAGGTCTCTCCTACGAGCAGTACTTC. Its translation: CAIENPGLSYEQYF.

Ten or more counts support this clonotype. The chain employs TRBV20-1 and TRBJ2-1; D ambiguous. Trimming left V 3 bases short and J 8 bases short, with 8 bases between. Germline V gives CDR1 DFQATT, CDR2 SNEGSKA (reference sequence). CDR3 size: 11 residues. The CDR3 DNA reads TGCAGTGCTAGGAGGCTTCATGAGCAGTTCTTC. Amino acid sequence: CSARRLHEQFF.

This clonotype has at least ten counts. The genes are TRBV19 and TRBJ1-5; the D gene is possibly TRBD1 (6 bases). Trimming stripped 10 bases from V and 3 bases from J, with 16 bases between. CDR1 and CDR2 from the germline V gene are LNHDA and SQIVND (reference sequence). The CDR3 spans 14 residues. CDR3 nucleotide sequence: TGTGCCACCCAAAGGGGGGGAGTCAATCAGCCCCAGCATTTT. The encoded protein is CATQRGGVNQPQHF.